Each of the 21 T cell receptor beta chains below was sequenced from the same sample in a study of blood T cell repertoires in COVID-19. Sequenced by immunoSEQ multiplex PCR; TCRdb stores in-frame clones only, minus some. The data contain roughly 250,000 clones, around nine tenths of them singletons. Sequenced material: peripheral blood. All receptors derive from a middle-aged man who had recovered from COVID-19.

This rearrangement joins TRBV6-5 to TRBJ1-2; the match to TRBD1 covers 7 bases. Germline CDR1 MNHEY, CDR2 SVGAGI. This CDR3 is built from 14 residues. V was pared by 0 bases and J by 2 bases, with 0 bases of the junction left unmatched. As DNA, the CDR3 is TGTGCCAGCAGTTACTCGACAGGGAACTATGGCTACACCTTC. This sequence encodes CASSYSTGNYGYTF.

The chain employs TRBV18 and TRBJ1-5, with TRBD1 matching over 10 bases. The CDR3 runs 15 residues. Per the germline V gene, CDR1 is KGHSH and CDR2 is LQKENI. This CDR3 reads CTGSWTGGTNQPQHF. As DNA, the CDR3 is TGTACCGGCTCATGGACAGGGGGGACAAATCAGCCCCAGCATTTT. Filled out from reference TRBV18 and TRBJ1-5, the complete variable domain reads NAGVMQNPRHLVRRRGQEARLRCSPMKGHSHVYWYRQLPEEGLKFMVYLQKENIIDESGMPKERFSAEFPKEGPSILRIQQVVRGDSAAYFCTGSWTGGTNQPQHFGDGTRLSIL.

This clone has only one observation. This rearrangement joins TRBV6-6 to TRBJ2-3, with 7 bases lining up with TRBD2. V lost 9 bases to trimming and J lost 1 base; unmatched junction nucleotides: 10. The CDR3 loop spans 15 amino acids. Germline V gene lookup returns CDR1 MNHNY and CDR2 SVGAGI (reference sequence). The chain's CDR3 is CASSGGGSGTDTQYF. As DNA, the CDR3 is TGTGCCAGTTCCGGCGGGGGATCGGGCACAGATACGCAGTATTTT.

The gene calls are TRBV6-6 and TRBJ2-5; 16 bases line up with TRBD2. Germline V CDR1 and CDR2: MNHNY, SVGAGI (reference sequence). V lost 5 bases and J lost 6; bases outside the gene matches: 15. CDR3 length equals 19 residues. The CDR3 region has the DNA TGTGCCAGCAGTCCGCCCCCGGGGACTAGCGGGGGGGCCTTTAAGACCCAGTACTTC. This encodes CASSPPPGTSGGAFKTQYF.

In its sample, this clone was seen once. This rearrangement joins TRBV20-1 to TRBJ2-3; 7 positions match TRBD2. The length of the CDR3 is 15 residues. V shed 3 bases and J 5 bases; nucleotides not matched to a gene: 11. Germline V lookup: CDR1 DFQATT, CDR2 SNEGSKA (reference sequence). CDR3 coding DNA: TGCAGTGCTAGTGGTGGTGCGGGAGATGTAGATACGCAGTATTTT. Its protein product is CSASGGAGDVDTQYF.

Turning to this clone: This specimen includes other DNA sequences encoding the same CDR3. The chain uses TRBV4-3 and TRBJ2-7, with TRBD2 matching 11 bases. The germline CDR1 and CDR2 sequences are LGHNA and YSLEER. The J segment lost 4 bases and the V segment lost 3 bases, leaving 5 bases of the junction unmatched. The CDR3 is 15 amino acids. The CDR3 DNA follows: TGCGCCAGCAGCCAGGGGACTAGCGGACGTTACGAGCAGTACTTC. Its translation is CASSQGTSGRYEQYF.

This rearrangement joins TRBV24-1 to TRBJ2-1; TRBD1 agrees at 7 bases. The CDR3 covers 13 residues. The trim removed 3 bases at V and 10 bases at J, leaving 5 bases unmatched. Germline V gene lookup returns CDR1 KGHDR and CDR2 SFDVKD. CDR3 coding DNA: TGTGCCACCAGTGATCCAGGGGGTCGAGAGCAGTTCTTC. Its translation is CATSDPGGREQFF.

DNA of the CDR3: TGTGCCAGTACCCCCTCCATAAGCCATGAGCAGTTCTTC. Amino acids: CASTPSISHEQFF. This chain uses TRBV19 with TRBJ2-1; D is undetermined. The V and J ends lost 7 bases and 8 bases respectively, with 15 bases between them. CDR1 is LNHDA and CDR2 is SQIVND in the germline V gene (reference sequence). CDR3 length: 13 residues.

The chain combines TRBV19 with TRBJ2-2; possibly TRBD1 for D (5 bases). The CDR3 covers 13 residues. Trimming removed 2 bases from V and 5 bases from J, with 6 bases in between. Germline CDR1 reads LNHDA; CDR2 reads SQIVND (reference sequence). The CDR3 here is CASSIRGTGELFF. For the CDR3, the DNA is TGTGCCAGTAGTATAAGGGGAACCGGGGAGCTGTTTTTT.

The chain combines TRBV7-9 with TRBJ1-2; weak D call: TRBD1 (5 bases). The CDR3 runs to 13 residues. Trimming left V 5 bases short and J 3 bases short, with 10 bases between. Germline V gene lookup returns CDR1 SEHNR and CDR2 FQNEAQ (reference sequence). The CDR3: CASSVGGDYGYTF. The CDR3 DNA is TGTGCCAGCAGCGTCGGGGGGGACTATGGCTACACCTTC. The full variable domain, with the rest looked up from reference TRBV7-9 and TRBJ1-2, is DTGVSQNPRHKITKRGQNVTFRCDPISEHNRLYWYRQTLGQGPEFLTYFQNEAQLEKSRLLSDRFSAERPKGSFSTLEIQRTEQGDSAMYLCASSVGGDYGYTFGSGTRLTVV.

This clone was found a few times. This sequence joins TRBV3-1 (or the pseudogene TRBV3-2) and TRBJ2-1, with TRBD1 matching 12 bases. The CDR3 is 17 amino acids. The ends lost 1 base at V and 9 bases at J; junction bases unmatched: 10. Germline CDR1 and CDR2: LGHDT and YNNKEL (reference sequence). The CDR3 protein is CASSQATGTGGLSEQFF. For the CDR3, the DNA is TGTGCCAGCAGCCAAGCAACCGGGACAGGGGGCTTGAGTGAGCAGTTCTTC.

The chain joins TRBV2 to TRBJ2-3; 7 bases match TRBD2. The CDR3 is 15 amino acids. From germline, CDR1 is SNHLY and CDR2 FYNNEI. Germline trimming cut 3 bases from V and 5 bases from J; bases unmatched to any gene: 8. CDR3 in DNA: TGTGCCAGCAGTGAGGGGGAGGGGCGGTTAGATACGCAGTATTTT. Translated: CASSEGEGRLDTQYF.

V usage is TRBV9 and J usage is TRBJ2-2, with a tentative D call TRBD2 (6 bases). Germline V CDR1 and CDR2: SGDLS, YYNGEE. The CDR3 contains 18 residues. V was cut by 4 bases and J by 5 bases, with 24 bases left in between. The chain's CDR3 is CASSPLGVGGGITGELFF. CDR3 in DNA: TGTGCCAGCAGCCCACTTGGAGTTGGTGGGGGGATAACCGGGGAGCTGTTTTTT.

J is TRBJ2-5 and V is TRBV13, with 14 bases that match TRBD2. The V and J ends lost 4 bases and 2 bases, in that order; junction bases with no gene match: 9. Germline V gene data show CDR1 as PRHDT and CDR2 as FYEKMQ (reference sequence). This CDR3 contains 18 residues. CDR3 coding DNA: TGTGCCAGCAGCTACTACCCAGGACTAGCGGGAGGTCAAGAGACCCAGTACTTC. This sequence encodes CASSYYPGLAGGQETQYF.

The chain is built from TRBV6-2 or TRBV6-3 and TRBJ1-1; 10 bases map to TRBD1. V gave up 7 bases and J gave up 4 bases; unmatched junction bases: 21. Germline V gene sequence: CDR1 MNHEY, CDR2 SVGEGT. The CDR3 totals 19 residues. The CDR3 protein is CASTPLVPTGGRLGTEAFF. DNA for the CDR3: TGTGCCAGCACCCCATTAGTCCCGACAGGGGGCCGTCTGGGCACTGAAGCTTTCTTT.

A single count supports this clone. This chain joins TRBV11-2 and TRBJ2-1, with 9 bases matching TRBD1. Germline CDR1 and CDR2: SGHAT and FQNNGV. The CDR3 runs to 16 residues. The junction had 15 bases not matched to a gene; V was cut back by 6 bases and J by 9 bases. The CDR3: CASSSYRGPGRGEQFF. DNA for the CDR3: TGTGCCAGCAGTTCCTACAGGGGGCCCGGTCGCGGTGAGCAGTTCTTC.

The chain combines TRBV6-5 with TRBJ2-7; 12 positions match TRBD2. V lost 6 bases, J lost 4 bases, and 7 bases stayed unmatched. The CDR3 spans 15 residues. Germline assignment: CDR1 MNHEY and CDR2 SVGAGI. The CDR3 bases are TGTGCCAGCAGGCTAGCGGGAGGGGGACCTTACGAGCAGTACTTC. It encodes CASRLAGGGPYEQYF.

This clone was detected only once. The genes are TRBV19 and TRBJ2-3, with TRBD2 matching over 11 bases. CDR1 LNHDA and CDR2 SQIVND come from the germline V gene (reference sequence). CDR3 length equals 14 residues. The J segment lost 6 bases and the V segment lost 4 bases, leaving 3 bases of the junction unmatched. The DNA for the CDR3 is TGTGCCAGTAGTACAGGGACTAGCGGCGATACGCAGTATTTT. Translation gives CASSTGTSGDTQYF. The full variable domain, rest sourced from reference TRBV19 and TRBJ2-3, is DGGITQSPKYLFRKEGQNVTLSCEQNLNHDAMYWYRQDPGQGLRLIYYSQIVNDFQKGDIAEGYSVSREKKESFPLTVTSAQKNPTAFYLCASSTGTSGDTQYFGPGTRLTVL.

The V gene is TRBV5-4, the J gene TRBJ1-1; tentatively, D is TRBD1 (5 bases). Per germline, CDR1 SGHNT and CDR2 YYREEE (reference sequence). There are 15 residues in the CDR3. Trimming left V 0 bases short and J 0 bases short, with 9 bases between. The CDR3 nucleotides read TGTGCCAGCAGCTTGGAGATAGGGGTGAACACTGAAGCTTTCTTT. The encoded protein is CASSLEIGVNTEAFF.

The chain couples TRBV6-5 to TRBJ1-2; 8 bases align to TRBD1. CDR1 and CDR2 (germline): MNHEY, SVGAGI. V trimming: 2 bases; J trimming: 4 bases; junction bases outside the gene matches: 9. The CDR3 contains 16 residues. The DNA of the CDR3 is TGTGCCAGCAGTTACGCGACAGGGGAATGGGCCTATGGCTACACCTTC. Protein product: CASSYATGEWAYGYTF.

The rearrangement links TRBV30 to TRBJ1-4; 9 bases are a match to TRBD1. CDR3 length: 16 residues. CDR1 and CDR2 (germline): GTSNPN, SVGIG (reference sequence). V lost 2 bases, J lost 6 bases, and 10 bases stayed unmatched. Written as DNA, the CDR3 is TGTGCCTGGAGTCAGATAAGGGGACAGGGTGATGAAAAACTGTTTTTT. It specifies CAWSQIRGQGDEKLFF. The whole variable domain, remainder taken from reference TRBV30 and TRBJ1-4, is SQTIHQWPATLVQPVGSPLSLECTVEGTSNPNLYWYRQAAGRGLQLLFYSVGIGQISSEVPQNLSASRPQDRQFILSSKKLLLSDSGFYLCAWSQIRGQGDEKLFFGSGTQLSVL.